This T cell receptor (beta chain) was sequenced during a study of Ad26.COV2.S vaccination and SARS-CoV-2 variants. Study information: Ad26.COV2.S was injected intramuscularly once or twice, 56 days apart. Findings and limits, study-wide: Spike-specific TCR breadth was greater after Ad26.COV2.S than placebo. The authors reported substantial breadth in spike-specific CD8+ and CD4+ T cell responses after vaccination.

About this clone itself: Its antigen is not identified.

Here immunoSEQ multiplex PCR was the method, and the copy in TCRdb shows in-frame clones only, minus some. The sample yields around 310,000 clones, 75% to 90% seen once. CDR3 length: 18 amino acids. V was clipped by 2 bases and J by 4 bases; unmatched bases: 11. Germline V gene lookup returns CDR1 MGHRA and CDR2 YSYEKL. Treatment denoted: some 20 received Ad26.COV2.S at low or high dose, single or two shots; 5 received placebo; per-sample allocation not given. Vaccine and placebo recipients were sampled on day 63 after the first injection. It was an adult aged 18-55 years in Boston who was the donor. Material: peripheral blood, obtained in a trial of Ad26.COV2.S vaccine versus placebo. This rearrangement joins TRBV4-1 to TRBJ2-5; 12 nucleotides match TRBD2. The receptor comes from a person between 18 and 65 years old who received the Ad26.COV2.S COVID-19 vaccine or a placebo. The CDR3 here is CASSQLAGGEEPSETQYF. CDR3 DNA: TGCGCCAGCAGCCAACTAGCGGGAGGGGAGGAGCCCTCAGAGACCCAGTACTTC.